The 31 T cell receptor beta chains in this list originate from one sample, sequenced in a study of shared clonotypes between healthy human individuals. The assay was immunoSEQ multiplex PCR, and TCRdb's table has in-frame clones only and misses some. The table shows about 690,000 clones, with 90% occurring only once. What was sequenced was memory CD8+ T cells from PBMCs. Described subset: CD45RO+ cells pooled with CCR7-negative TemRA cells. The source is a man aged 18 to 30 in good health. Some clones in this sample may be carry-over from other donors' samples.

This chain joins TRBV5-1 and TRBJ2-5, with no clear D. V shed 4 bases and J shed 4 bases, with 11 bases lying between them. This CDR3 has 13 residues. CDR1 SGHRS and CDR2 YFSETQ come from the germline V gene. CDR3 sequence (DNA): TGCGCCAGCAGCGTTATTTTGGGAGAGACCCAGTACTTC. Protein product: CASSVILGETQYF.

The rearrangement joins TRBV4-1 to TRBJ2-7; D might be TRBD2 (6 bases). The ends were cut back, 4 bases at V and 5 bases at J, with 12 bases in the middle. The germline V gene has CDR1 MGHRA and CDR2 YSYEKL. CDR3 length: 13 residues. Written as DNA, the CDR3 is TGCGCCAGCAGCCGCGGACGGACTAACGAGCAGTACTTC. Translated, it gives CASSRGRTNEQYF.

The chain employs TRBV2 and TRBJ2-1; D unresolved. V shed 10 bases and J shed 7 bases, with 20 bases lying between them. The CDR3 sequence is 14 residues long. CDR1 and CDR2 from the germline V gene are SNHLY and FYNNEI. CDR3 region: CATETGHAGNEQFF. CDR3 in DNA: TGTGCCACCGAAACCGGTCATGCCGGAAATGAGCAGTTCTTC. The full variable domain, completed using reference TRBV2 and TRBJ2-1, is EPEVTQTPSHQVTQMGQEVILRCVPISNHLYFYWYRQILGQKVEFLVSFYNNEISEKSEIFDDQFSVERPDGSNFTLKIRSTKLEDSAMYFCATETGHAGNEQFFGPGTRLTVL.

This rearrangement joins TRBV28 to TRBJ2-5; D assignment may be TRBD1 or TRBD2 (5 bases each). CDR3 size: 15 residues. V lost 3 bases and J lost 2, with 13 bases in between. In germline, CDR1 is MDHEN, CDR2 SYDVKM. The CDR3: CASSLGPSHQETQYF. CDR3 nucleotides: TGTGCCAGCAGTTTGGGGCCTAGCCATCAAGAGACCCAGTACTTC.

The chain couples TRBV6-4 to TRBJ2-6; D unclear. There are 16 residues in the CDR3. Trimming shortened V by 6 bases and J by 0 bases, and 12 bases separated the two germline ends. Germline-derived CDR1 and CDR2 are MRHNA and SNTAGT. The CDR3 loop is CASSPGGVSGANVLTF. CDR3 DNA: TGTGCCAGCAGCCCTGGTGGAGTCTCTGGGGCCAACGTCCTGACTTTC.

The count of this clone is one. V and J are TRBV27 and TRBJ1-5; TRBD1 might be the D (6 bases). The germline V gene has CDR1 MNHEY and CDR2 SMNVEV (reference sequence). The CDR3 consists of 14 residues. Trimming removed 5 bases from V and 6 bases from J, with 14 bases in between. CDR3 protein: CASSPVRGAQPQHF. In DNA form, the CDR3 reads TGTGCCAGCAGTCCCGTCAGGGGTGCTCAGCCCCAGCATTTT.

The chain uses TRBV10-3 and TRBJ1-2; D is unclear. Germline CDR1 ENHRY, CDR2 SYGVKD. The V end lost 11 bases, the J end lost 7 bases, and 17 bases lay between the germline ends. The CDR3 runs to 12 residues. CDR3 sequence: CAVQPSYGGYTF. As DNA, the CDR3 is TGTGCCGTCCAACCCAGCTATGGTGGCTACACCTTC.

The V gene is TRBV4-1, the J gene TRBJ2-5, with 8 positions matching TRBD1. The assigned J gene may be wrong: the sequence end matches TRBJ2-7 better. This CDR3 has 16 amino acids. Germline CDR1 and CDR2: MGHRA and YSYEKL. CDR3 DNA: TGCGCCAGCAGCCATGACCCCGGACAGGGTTCCTACGAGCAGTACTTC. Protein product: CASSHDPGQGSYEQYF.

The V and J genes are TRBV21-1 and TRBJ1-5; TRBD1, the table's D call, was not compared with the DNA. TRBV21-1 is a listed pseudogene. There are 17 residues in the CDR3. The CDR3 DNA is TGTGCCAGCAGCAAATCGAGTCCTGGGACAGCCTTATGGCCCCAGCATTTT. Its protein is CASSKSSPGTALWPQHF.

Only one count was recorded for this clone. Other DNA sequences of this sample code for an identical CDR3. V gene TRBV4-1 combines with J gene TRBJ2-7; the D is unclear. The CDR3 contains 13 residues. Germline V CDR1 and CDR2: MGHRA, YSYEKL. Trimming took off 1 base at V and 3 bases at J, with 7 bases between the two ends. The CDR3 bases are TGCGCCAGCAGCCAAGGGTTGCTCTACGAGCAGTACTTC. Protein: CASSQGLLYEQYF.

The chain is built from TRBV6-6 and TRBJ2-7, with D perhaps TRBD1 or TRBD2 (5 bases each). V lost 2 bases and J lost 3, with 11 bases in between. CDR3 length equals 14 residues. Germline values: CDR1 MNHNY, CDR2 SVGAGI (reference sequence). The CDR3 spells CASSYRDPDYEQYF. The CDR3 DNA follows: TGTGCCAGCAGTTACCGGGACCCCGACTACGAGCAGTACTTC.

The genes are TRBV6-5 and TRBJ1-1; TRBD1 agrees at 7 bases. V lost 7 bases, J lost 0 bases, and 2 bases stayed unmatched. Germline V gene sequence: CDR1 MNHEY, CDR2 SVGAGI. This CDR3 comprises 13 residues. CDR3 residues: CASNDRVNTEAFF. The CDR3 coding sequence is TGTGCCAGCAATGACAGGGTGAACACTGAAGCTTTCTTT.

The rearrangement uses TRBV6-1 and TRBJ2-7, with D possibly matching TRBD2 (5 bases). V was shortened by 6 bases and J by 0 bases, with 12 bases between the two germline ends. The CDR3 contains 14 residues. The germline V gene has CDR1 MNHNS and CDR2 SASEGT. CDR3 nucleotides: TGTGCCAGCAGATTTGTGGGGAGCTCCTACGAGCAGTACTTC. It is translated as CASRFVGSSYEQYF.

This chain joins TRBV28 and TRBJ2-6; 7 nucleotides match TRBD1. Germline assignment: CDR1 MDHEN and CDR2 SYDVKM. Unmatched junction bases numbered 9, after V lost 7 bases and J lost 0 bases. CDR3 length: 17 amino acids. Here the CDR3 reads CASTPDREISGANVLTF. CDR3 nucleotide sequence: TGTGCCAGCACCCCCGACAGGGAGATCTCTGGGGCCAACGTCCTGACTTTC.

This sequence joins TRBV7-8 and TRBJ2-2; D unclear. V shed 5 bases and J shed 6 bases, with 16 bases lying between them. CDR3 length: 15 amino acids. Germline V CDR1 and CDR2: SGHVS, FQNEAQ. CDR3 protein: CASSQARRTAGELFF. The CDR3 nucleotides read TGTGCCAGCAGCCAAGCTCGAAGGACCGCCGGGGAGCTGTTTTTT. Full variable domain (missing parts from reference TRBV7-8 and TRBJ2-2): GAGVSQSPRYKVAKRGQDVALRCDPISGHVSLFWYQQALGQGPEFLTYFQNEAQLDKSGLPSDRFFAERPEGSVSTLKIQRTQQEDSAVYLCASSQARRTAGELFFGEGSRLTVL.

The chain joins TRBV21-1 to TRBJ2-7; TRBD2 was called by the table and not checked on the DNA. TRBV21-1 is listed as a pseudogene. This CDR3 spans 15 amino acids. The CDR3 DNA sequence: TGTGCCAGCAGCCTGGAGGGGCCCGGTGCCTACGAGCAGTACTTC. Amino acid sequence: CASSLEGPGAYEQYF.

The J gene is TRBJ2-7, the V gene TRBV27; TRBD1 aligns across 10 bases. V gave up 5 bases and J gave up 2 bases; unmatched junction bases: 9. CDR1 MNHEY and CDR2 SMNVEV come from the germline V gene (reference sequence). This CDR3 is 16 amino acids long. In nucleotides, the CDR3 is TGTGCCAGCAGTCCCGTTGGCGGACAGGGGGCCTACGAGCAGTACTTC. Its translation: CASSPVGGQGAYEQYF.

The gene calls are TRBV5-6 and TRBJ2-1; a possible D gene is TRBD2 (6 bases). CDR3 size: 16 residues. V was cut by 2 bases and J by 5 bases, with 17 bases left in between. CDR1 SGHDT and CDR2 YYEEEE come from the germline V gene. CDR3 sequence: CASSLTDYLRDNEQFF. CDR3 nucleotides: TGTGCCAGCAGCTTAACGGACTACCTGAGGGACAATGAGCAGTTCTTC.

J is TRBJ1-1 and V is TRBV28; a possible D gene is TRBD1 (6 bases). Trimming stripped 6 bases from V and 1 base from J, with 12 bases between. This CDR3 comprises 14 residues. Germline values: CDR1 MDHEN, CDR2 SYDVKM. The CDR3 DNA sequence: TGTGCCAGCAGCTTTATACAGGGGAACACTGAAGCTTTCTTT. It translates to CASSFIQGNTEAFF.

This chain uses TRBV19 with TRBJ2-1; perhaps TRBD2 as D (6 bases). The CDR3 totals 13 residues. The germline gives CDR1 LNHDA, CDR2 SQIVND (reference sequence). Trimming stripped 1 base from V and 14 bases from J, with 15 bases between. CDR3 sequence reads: CASSIVLWTMEFF. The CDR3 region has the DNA TGTGCCAGTAGTATAGTGCTATGGACTATGGAGTTCTTC.

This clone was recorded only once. The CDR3 bases are TGTGCCAGCAGCGCGACAGCCGAGCAGTACTTC. Amino acids: CASSATAEQYF. The chain has TRBV7-9 and TRBJ2-7; D possibly corresponds to TRBD1 (5 bases). Trimming shortened V by 5 bases and J by 6 bases, and 8 bases separated the two germline ends. Per germline, CDR1 SEHNR and CDR2 FQNEAQ (reference sequence). This CDR3 has 11 residues.

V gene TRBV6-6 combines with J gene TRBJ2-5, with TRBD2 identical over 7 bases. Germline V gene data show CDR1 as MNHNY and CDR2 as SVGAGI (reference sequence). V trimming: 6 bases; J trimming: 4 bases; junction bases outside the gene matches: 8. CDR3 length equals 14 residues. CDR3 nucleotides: TGTGCCAGCAGCCATGCCCCGGGGGGAGAGACCCAGTACTTC. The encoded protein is CASSHAPGGETQYF.

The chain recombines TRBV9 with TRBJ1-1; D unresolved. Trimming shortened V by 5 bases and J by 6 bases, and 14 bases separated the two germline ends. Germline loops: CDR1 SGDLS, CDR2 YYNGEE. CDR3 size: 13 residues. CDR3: CASSPPRAAEAFF. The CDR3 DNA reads TGTGCCAGCAGTCCTCCGAGGGCGGCTGAAGCTTTCTTT.

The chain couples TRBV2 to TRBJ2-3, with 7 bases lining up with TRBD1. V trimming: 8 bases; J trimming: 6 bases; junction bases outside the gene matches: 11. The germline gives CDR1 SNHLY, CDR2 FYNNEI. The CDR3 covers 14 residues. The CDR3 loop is CASGDRDNWDTQYF. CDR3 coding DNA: TGTGCCAGCGGAGACAGGGACAATTGGGATACGCAGTATTTT.

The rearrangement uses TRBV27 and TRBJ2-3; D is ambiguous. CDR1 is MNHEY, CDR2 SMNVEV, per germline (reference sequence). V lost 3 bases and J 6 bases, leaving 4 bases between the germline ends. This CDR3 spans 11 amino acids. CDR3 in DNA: TGTGCCAGCAGTTTGAGGGATACGCAGTATTTT. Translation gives CASSLRDTQYF.

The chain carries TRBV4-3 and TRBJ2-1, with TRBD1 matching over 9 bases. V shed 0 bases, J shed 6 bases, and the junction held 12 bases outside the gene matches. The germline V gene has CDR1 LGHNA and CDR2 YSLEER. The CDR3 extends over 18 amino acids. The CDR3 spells CASSQDRRGQGLGNEQFF. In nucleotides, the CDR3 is TGCGCCAGCAGCCAAGATCGGAGGGGACAGGGTTTAGGCAATGAGCAGTTCTTC.

The chain's CDR3 is CASSYGGRTGELFF. The CDR3 DNA reads TGTGCCAGCAGTTACGGGGGTAGGACCGGGGAGCTGTTTTTT. The chain couples TRBV6-5 to TRBJ2-2; D tentatively reads TRBD1 or TRBD2 (5 bases each). V was cut by 2 bases and J by 5 bases, with 9 bases left in between. Germline CDR1 MNHEY, CDR2 SVGAGI. The CDR3 length is 14 residues.

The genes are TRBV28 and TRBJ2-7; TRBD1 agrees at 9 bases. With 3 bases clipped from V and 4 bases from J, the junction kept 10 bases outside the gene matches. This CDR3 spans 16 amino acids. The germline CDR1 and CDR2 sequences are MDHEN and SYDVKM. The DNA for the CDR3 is TGTGCCAGCAGTTTCGGGCCGACAGGGGGAACGTACGAGCAGTACTTC. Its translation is CASSFGPTGGTYEQYF. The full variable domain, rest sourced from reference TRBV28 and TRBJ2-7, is DVKVTQSSRYLVKRTGEKVFLECVQDMDHENMFWYRQDPGLGLRLIYFSYDVKMKEKGDIPEGYSVSREKKERFSLILESASTNQTSMYLCASSFGPTGGTYEQYFGPGTRLTVT.

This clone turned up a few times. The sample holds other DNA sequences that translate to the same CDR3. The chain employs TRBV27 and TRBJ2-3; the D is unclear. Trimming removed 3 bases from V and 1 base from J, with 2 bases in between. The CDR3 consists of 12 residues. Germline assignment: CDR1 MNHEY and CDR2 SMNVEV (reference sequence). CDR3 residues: CASSLGTDTQYF. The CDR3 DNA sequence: TGTGCCAGCAGTTTGGGCACAGATACGCAGTATTTT.

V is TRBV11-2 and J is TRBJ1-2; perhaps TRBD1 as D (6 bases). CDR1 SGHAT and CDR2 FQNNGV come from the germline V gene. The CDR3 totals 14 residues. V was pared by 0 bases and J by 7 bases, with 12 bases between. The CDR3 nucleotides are TGTGCCAGCAGCTTAGATGGCAGGGGCGGTGGCTACACCTTC. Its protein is CASSLDGRGGGYTF.

In DNA form, the CDR3 reads TGTGCCAGCAGCTTAGCCGAGTTCGGCAACTATGGCTACACCTTC. Its protein is CASSLAEFGNYGYTF. The chain has TRBV7-2 and TRBJ1-2; D is undetermined. Trimming took off 0 bases at V and 2 bases at J, with 10 bases between the two ends. CDR3 size: 15 residues. In germline, CDR1 is SGHTA, CDR2 FQGNSA. The whole variable domain, remainder taken from reference TRBV7-2 and TRBJ1-2, is GAGVSQSPSNKVTEKGKDVELRCDPISGHTALYWYRQSLGQGLEFLIYFQGNSAPDKSGLPSDRFSAERTGGSVSTLTIQRTQQEDSAVYLCASSLAEFGNYGYTFGSGTRLTVV.